This T cell receptor (beta chain) was recovered during a study of spatial heterogeneity in lung cancer. Study information: Raw-read counts averaged over ten per unique TCR and UMI combination.

The time point here: sample taken at primary tumor resection. Whole RNA, isolated from tumor, nontumor lung or frozen PBMC, was sequenced without prior sorting. This clonotype was found many times. Antigen specificity is unknown. MiXCR, applied by TCRdb to the 5' RACE reads, yields one record per CDR3 protein. The repertoire holds around 100,000 distinct CDR3 sequences, with approximately 4.7% as singletons. Study-level results: Among tumor T cells, estimated coverage was about 7% for alpha chains and around 13% for beta chains. Tumor mutation count correlated with how many alpha and beta TCRs expanded intratumorally.

Germline V gene data show CDR1 as PRHDT and CDR2 as FYEKMQ (reference sequence). CDR3 length: 14 amino acids. Trimming cost V 5 bases and J 0 bases, with 10 bases left between them. Sequenced material: lung tumor tissue, taken at surgery. The chain uses TRBV13 and TRBJ2-5; D gene ambiguous. The clonotype comes from a male donor with early-stage non-small cell lung cancer. The CDR3 loop is CASSLTRYQETQYF. CDR3 DNA sequence: TGTGCCAGCAGCCTAACCCGGTACCAAGAGACCCAGTACTTC. The whole variable domain, remainder taken from reference TRBV13 and TRBJ2-5, is AAGVIQSPRHLIKEKRETATLKCYPIPRHDTVYWYQQGPGQDPQFLISFYEKMQSDKGSIPDRFSAQQFSDYHSELNMSSLELGDSALYFCASSLTRYQETQYFGPGTRLLVL.